The TCR beta chain under discussion was sequenced for a study of monozygotic twins with inflammatory bowel disease. After re-calling the 5' RACE reads, TCRdb lists one entry per CDR3 protein, DNA absent. Its table records roughly 100,000 distinct CDR3 sequences. The CDR3 loop spans 17 amino acids. The germline V gene has CDR1 LGHNA and CDR2 YSLEER. Sequenced: blood. The sequence derives from a human donor with ulcerative colitis or Crohn's disease, or a healthy co-twin of an affected twin (not recorded which). V usage is TRBV4-3 and J usage is TRBJ2-3; without DNA, the TCRdb call of TRBD2 cannot be checked. CDR3 loop: CASSQTGTSDPADTQYF.